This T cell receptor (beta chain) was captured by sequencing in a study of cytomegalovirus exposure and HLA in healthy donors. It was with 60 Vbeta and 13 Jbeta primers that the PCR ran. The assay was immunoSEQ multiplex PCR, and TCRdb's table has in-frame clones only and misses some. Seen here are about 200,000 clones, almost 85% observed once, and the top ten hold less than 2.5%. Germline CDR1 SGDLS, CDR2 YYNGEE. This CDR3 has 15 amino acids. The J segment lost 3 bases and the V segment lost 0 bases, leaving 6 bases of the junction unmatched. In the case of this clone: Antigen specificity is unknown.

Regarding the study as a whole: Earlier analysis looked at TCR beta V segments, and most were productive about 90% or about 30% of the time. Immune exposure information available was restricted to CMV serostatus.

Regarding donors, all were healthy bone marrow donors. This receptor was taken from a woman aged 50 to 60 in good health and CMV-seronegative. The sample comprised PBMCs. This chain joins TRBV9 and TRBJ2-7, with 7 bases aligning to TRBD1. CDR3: CASSVGQGIYYEQYF. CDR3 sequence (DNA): TGTGCCAGCAGCGTAGGACAGGGCATATACTACGAGCAGTACTTC. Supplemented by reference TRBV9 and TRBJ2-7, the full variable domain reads DSGVTQTPKHLITATGQRVTLRCSPRSGDLSVYWYQQSLDQGLQFLIQYYNGEERAKGNILERFSAQQFPDLHSELNLSSLELGDSALYFCASSVGQGIYYEQYFGPGTRLTVT.